This TCR beta chain is drawn from a study of cytomegalovirus exposure and HLA in healthy donors. PCR amplification relied on 60 Vbeta primers (plus 13 Jbeta primers). Sequenced by immunoSEQ multiplex PCR; TCRdb stores in-frame clones only, minus some. The sample records roughly 170,000 clones, almost 85% being singletons. Study results and caveats: Accurate HLA-A and HLA-B prediction from TCR beta sequences was reported for most subjects. Cytomegalovirus status, reportedly, was diagnosed with high specificity and sensitivity by the classifier.

Healthy donors of bone marrow made up the group. Looked up from germline, CDR1 is SGHNT and CDR2 is YENEEA. V was clipped by 5 bases and J by 5 bases; unmatched bases: 5. The CDR3 totals 13 residues. Of note for this clone: Its specificity is unknown.

The sample taken for sequencing was PBMCs. This receptor was identified in a young man in good health and CMV-seronegative. This chain links TRBV11-3 with TRBJ2-5; 7 bases line up with TRBD1. The CDR3 is CASSQQGWETQYF. In DNA, the CDR3 is TGTGCCAGCAGCCAACAGGGGTGGGAGACCCAGTACTTC.